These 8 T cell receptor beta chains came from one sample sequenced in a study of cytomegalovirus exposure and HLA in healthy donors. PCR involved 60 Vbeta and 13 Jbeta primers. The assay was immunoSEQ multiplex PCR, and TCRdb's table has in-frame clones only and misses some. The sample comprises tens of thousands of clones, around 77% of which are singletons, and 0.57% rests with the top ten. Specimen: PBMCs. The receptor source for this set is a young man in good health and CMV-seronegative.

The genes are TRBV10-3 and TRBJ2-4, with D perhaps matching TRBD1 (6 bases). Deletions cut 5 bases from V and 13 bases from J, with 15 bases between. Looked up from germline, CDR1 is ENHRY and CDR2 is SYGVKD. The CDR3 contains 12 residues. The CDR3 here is CAISINRERQYF. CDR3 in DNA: TGTGCCATCAGTATAAACAGGGAGAGACAGTACTTC.

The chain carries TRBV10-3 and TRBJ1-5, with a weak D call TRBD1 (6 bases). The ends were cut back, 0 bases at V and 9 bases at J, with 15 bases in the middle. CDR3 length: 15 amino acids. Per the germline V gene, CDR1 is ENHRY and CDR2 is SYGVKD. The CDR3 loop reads CAISESNRAVGPQHF. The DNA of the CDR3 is TGTGCCATCAGTGAGTCGAACAGGGCGGTTGGGCCCCAGCATTTT.

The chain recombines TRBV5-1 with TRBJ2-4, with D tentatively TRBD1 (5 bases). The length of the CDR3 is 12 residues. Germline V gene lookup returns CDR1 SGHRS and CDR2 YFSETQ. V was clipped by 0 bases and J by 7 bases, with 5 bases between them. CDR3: CASSLEGNIQYF. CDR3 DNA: TGCGCCAGCAGCTTGGAGGGGAACATTCAGTACTTC.

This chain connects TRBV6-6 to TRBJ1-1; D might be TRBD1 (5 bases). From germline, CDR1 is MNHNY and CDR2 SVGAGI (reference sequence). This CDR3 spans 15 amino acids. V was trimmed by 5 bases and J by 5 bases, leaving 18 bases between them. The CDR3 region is CASSPSGGAETEAFF. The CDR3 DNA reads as TGTGCCAGCAGTCCCTCGGGAGGGGCTGAGACTGAAGCTTTCTTT.

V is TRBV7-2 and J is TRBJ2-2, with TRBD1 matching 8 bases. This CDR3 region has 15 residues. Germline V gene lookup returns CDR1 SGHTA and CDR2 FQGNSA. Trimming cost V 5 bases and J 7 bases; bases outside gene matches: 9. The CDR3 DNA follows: TGTGCCAGCAGCCCGGACCTACAGGGGGGCGGGGAGCTGTTTTTT. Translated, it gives CASSPDLQGGGELFF.

The CDR3, as DNA: TGTGCCAGCAGCGCGGGAGACAGCTCCTACGAGCAGTACTTC. Its translation: CASSAGDSSYEQYF. The rearrangement uses TRBV9 and TRBJ2-7; tentative D call: TRBD2 (6 bases). The CDR3 is 14 amino acids. Germline values: CDR1 SGDLS, CDR2 YYNGEE. Trimming took 3 bases from V and 0 from J, leaving 10 bases between them.

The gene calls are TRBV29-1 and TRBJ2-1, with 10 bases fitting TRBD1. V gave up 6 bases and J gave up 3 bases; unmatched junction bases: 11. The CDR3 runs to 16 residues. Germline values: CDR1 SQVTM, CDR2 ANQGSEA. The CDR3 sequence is CSVAGTGVPGYNEQFF. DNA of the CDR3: TGCAGCGTAGCCGGGACAGGGGTCCCCGGCTACAATGAGCAGTTCTTC.

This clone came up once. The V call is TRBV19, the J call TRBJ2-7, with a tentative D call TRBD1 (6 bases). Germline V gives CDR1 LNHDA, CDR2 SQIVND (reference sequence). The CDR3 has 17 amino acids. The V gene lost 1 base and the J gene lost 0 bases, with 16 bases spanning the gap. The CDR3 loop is CASSIAVGQTISYEQYF. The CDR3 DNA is TGTGCCAGTAGTATAGCCGTCGGACAGACCATCTCCTACGAGCAGTACTTC.